This T cell receptor beta chain comes out of a study of neurological immune-mediated disorders. General observations from the study: Multiple sclerosis was found to have the least TCR clonal expansion, below healthy controls, and HTLV-1-associated myelopathy the most.

Time point of the sample: longitudinal time-point 2. PBMCs stored at -80 C, 2 million in total, were the source of the unsorted libraries. Ten or more counts support this clonotype. Antigen unknown. cDNA synthesis was performed by 5'RACE with 10-nucleotide random UMIs. TCRdb re-called the 5' RACE reads through MiXCR, storing one row per CDR3 protein. This sample carries some 60,000 distinct CDR3 sequences, roughly 9.8% of them seen once, and the ten largest clones take roughly an eighth. Germline CDR1 is MDHEN and CDR2 is SYDVKM. The CDR3 consists of 15 residues. The trim removed 11 bases at V and 3 bases at J, leaving 16 bases unmatched.

V usage is TRBV28 and J usage is TRBJ2-7; TRBD2 matches at 7 bases. Source material: PBMCs. The receptor was derived from a man aged 25-45 years in good health. As DNA, the CDR3 is TGTGCCGGCTCTGGGGGAGGGAGGAGGAACTACGAGCAGTACTTC. Encoded protein: CAGSGGGRRNYEQYF. Variable domain in full (rest from reference TRBV28 and TRBJ2-7): DVKVTQSSRYLVKRTGEKVFLECVQDMDHENMFWYRQDPGLGLRLIYFSYDVKMKEKGDIPEGYSVSREKKERFSLILESASTNQTSMYLCAGSGGGRRNYEQYFGPGTRLTVT.